The rows below give T cell receptor beta chains drawn from one sample of a study of T cell responses to AZD1222 COVID-19 vaccine. Libraries were prepared by immunoSEQ multiplex PCR; TCRdb keeps only in-frame clonotypes and omits some of them. Of around 130,000 clones in the sample, 90% are singletons; the top ten hold more than 3.5%. This specimen was peripheral blood, taken 28 days after the second dose of the MenACWY control vaccine. Source of these receptors: an adult who received the MenACWY meningococcal vaccine as a control. Both conserved end residues are part of each CDR3. The D gene is left open where the match is weak. Clone size, where shown, is once, few, many, or a class for clones that have expanded.

V gene	D gene	clone size	J gene	CDR3 length	CDR3 protein	CDR3 DNA
TRBV18	NA	NA	TRBJ1-2	20	CASSPRDLLTTGKSNYGYTF	TGTGCCAGCTCACCACGTGACTTGCTTACCACAGGGAAGTCTAACTATGGCTACACCTTC
TRBV5-1	NA	NA	TRBJ1-5	15	CASSLEGGSNQPQHF	TGCGCCAGCAGCTTGGAGGGCGGTAGCAATCAGCCCCAGCATTTT
TRBV7-9	NA	NA	TRBJ2-5	12	CASSLVQETQYF	TGTGCCAGCAGCTTGGTCCAAGAGACCCAGTACTTC
TRBV7-2	TRBD1	few	TRBJ2-1	15	CASSPFPRGRNEQFF	TGTGCCAGCAGCCCCTTCCCCAGGGGGCGGAATGAGCAGTTCTTC
TRBV28	NA	NA	TRBJ2-7	14	CASSLFRGRYEQYF	TGTGCCAGCAGTTTATTTCGGGGACGCTACGAGCAGTACTTC
TRBV6-4	TRBD1	NA	TRBJ1-1	14	CASSTGTGGTEAFF	TGTGCCAGCAGTACCGGGACAGGGGGCACTGAAGCTTTCTTT
TRBV29-1	NA	NA	TRBJ1-2	12	CSVEGSSDGYTF	TGCAGCGTTGAAGGTAGTAGCGATGGCTACACCTTC
TRBV28	TRBD1	NA	TRBJ1-2	15	CASSATGGTNYGYTF	TGTGCCAGCAGTGCCACAGGGGGCACTAACTATGGCTACACCTTC
TRBV20-1	NA	NA	TRBJ2-7	10	CRPGGGEQYF	TGCAGGCCCGGGGGAGGCGAGCAGTACTTC
TRBV23-1	NA	once	TRBJ2-7	15	CASRPVGTRSYEQYF	TGCGCCAGCAGACCCGTAGGGACCCGATCCTACGAGCAGTACTTC
TRBV11-3	TRBD2	few	TRBJ2-1	15	CASSLGTSGYNEQFF	TGTGCCAGCAGCTTAGGGACTAGCGGCTACAATGAGCAGTTCTTC
TRBV13	NA	NA	TRBJ1-1	15	CASSLMMVANTEAFF	TGTGCCAGCAGCTTAATGATGGTGGCCAACACTGAAGCTTTCTTT
TRBV27	TRBD1	NA	TRBJ2-7	13	CASRRQGYYEQYF	TGTGCCAGCAGGAGACAGGGGTATTACGAGCAGTACTTC
TRBV7-9	NA	NA	TRBJ2-5	14	CASSPGQNQETQYF	TGTGCCAGCAGCCCCGGACAGAACCAAGAGACCCAGTACTTC
TRBV27	TRBD2	once	TRBJ2-1	15	CASSFMALAGGLQFF	TGTGCCAGCAGTTTTATGGCACTAGCGGGAGGCCTGCAGTTCTTC
TRBV29-1	NA	NA	TRBJ2-7	15	CSVEDPGDLSYEQYF	TGCAGCGTTGAAGACCCTGGGGACCTCTCCTACGAGCAGTACTTC
TRBV18	NA	NA	TRBJ1-2	12	CASSPQGDGYTF	TGTGCCAGCTCACCACAGGGGGATGGCTACACCTTC
TRBV6-4	TRBD1	NA	TRBJ2-1	16	CASSVQGTGLRNEQFF	TGTGCCAGCAGTGTACAGGGGACAGGACTACGGAATGAGCAGTTCTTC
TRBV18	NA	NA	TRBJ2-5	16	CASSSRGAGAQETQYF	TGTGCCAGCTCATCCAGGGGAGCCGGGGCTCAAGAGACCCAGTACTTC
TRBV18	NA	NA	TRBJ1-3	15	CASSPREAAGNTIYF	TGTGCCAGCTCACCACGGGAGGCAGCTGGAAACACCATATATTTT
TRBV19	NA	NA	TRBJ2-3	17	CASSLRDGTKPTDTQYF	TGTGCCAGTAGTCTCCGGGACGGTACTAAACCCACAGATACGCAGTATTTT
TRBV10-3	TRBD2	NA	TRBJ2-5	16	CAITSSGSATKETQYF	TGTGCCATCACTTCTAGCGGGAGCGCAACGAAAGAGACCCAGTACTTC
TRBV19	NA	NA	TRBJ1-5	13	CASSKDRDQPQHF	TGTGCCAGTAGTAAGGACCGCGATCAGCCCCAGCATTTT
TRBV4-2	TRBD2	NA	TRBJ2-3	15	CASRELGGATDTQYF	TGTGCCAGCAGAGAACTCGGGGGGGCGACAGATACGCAGTATTTT
TRBV9	NA	NA	TRBJ2-1	14	CASSVADGYNEQFF	TGTGCCAGCAGCGTAGCGGACGGATACAATGAGCAGTTCTTC
TRBV18	NA	NA	TRBJ2-3	14	CASSPLGYTDTQYF	TGTGCCAGCTCACCACTCGGTTACACAGATACGCAGTATTTT
TRBV7-9	TRBD1	NA	TRBJ2-5	14	CASSSRTGSETQYF	TGTGCCAGCAGCTCCAGGACAGGTTCGGAGACCCAGTACTTC
TRBV6-5	NA	once	TRBJ1-4	16	CASSLKRRGIHEKLFF	TGTGCCAGCAGTTTAAAGCGGCGGGGGATCCATGAAAAACTGTTTTTT
TRBV6-4	TRBD2	few	TRBJ2-3	16	CASSELAGGSTDTQYF	TGTGCCAGCAGTGAACTAGCGGGGGGGAGCACAGATACGCAGTATTTT